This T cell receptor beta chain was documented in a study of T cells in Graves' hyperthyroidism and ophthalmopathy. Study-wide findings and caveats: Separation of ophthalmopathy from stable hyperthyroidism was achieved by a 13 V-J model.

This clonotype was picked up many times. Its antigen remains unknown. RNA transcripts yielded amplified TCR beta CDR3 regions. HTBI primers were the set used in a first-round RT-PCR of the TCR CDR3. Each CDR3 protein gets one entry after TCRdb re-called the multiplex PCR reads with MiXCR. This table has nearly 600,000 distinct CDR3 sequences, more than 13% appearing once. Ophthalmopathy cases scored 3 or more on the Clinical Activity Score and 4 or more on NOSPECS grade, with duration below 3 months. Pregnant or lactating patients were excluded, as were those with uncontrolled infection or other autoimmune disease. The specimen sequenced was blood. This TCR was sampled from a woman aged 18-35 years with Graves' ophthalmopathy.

DNA of the CDR3: TGTGCCAGCAGCAAACTTCTGGCGGGAAATTACGAGCAGTACTTC. Amino acid sequence: CASSKLLAGNYEQYF. The rearrangement uses TRBV7-2 and TRBJ2-7; D is possibly TRBD2 (6 bases). The CDR3 runs 15 residues. From germline, CDR1 is SGHTA and CDR2 FQGNSA. V lost 5 bases and J lost 4, with 18 bases in between.